The 26 T cell receptor beta chains below all came from one sample that was sequenced in a study of memory CD4+ T cells and cytomegalovirus serostatus. Data came from immunoSEQ multiplex PCR; TCRdb stores just in-frame clones and leaves some out. The data show around 50,000 clones, under 80% seen once. The sort gate was single viable CD3+CD4+CD8-CD45RO+ cells for memory CD4+ T cells. The sample was memory CD4+ T cells from blood. The receptor source for this set is an adult in good health and CMV-seronegative.

This rearrangement joins TRBV29-1 to TRBJ2-5; TRBD2 is a possible D gene (7 bases). From germline, CDR1 is SQVTM and CDR2 ANQGSEA. V lost 6 bases to trimming and J lost 7 bases, with 15 bases between them. The CDR3 covers 12 residues. In DNA form, the CDR3 reads TGCAGCGTAACACAGGGCGGGGGGACCCAGTACTTC. Its translation: CSVTQGGGTQYF.

This clone was picked up one time. The V gene is TRBV5-4, the J gene TRBJ2-6; D is perhaps TRBD2 (5 bases). The CDR3 sequence is 18 residues long. The V gene lost 0 bases and the J gene lost 0 bases, with 13 bases spanning the gap. Germline CDR1 reads SGHNT; CDR2 reads YYREEE (reference sequence). The CDR3 DNA sequence: TGTGCCAGCAGCTTGGACGTGACGGGGATCTCTGGGGCCAACGTCCTGACTTTC. Its translation: CASSLDVTGISGANVLTF.

The rearrangement joins TRBV11-2 to TRBJ1-2; D is perhaps TRBD1 (5 bases). The V end was cut by 5 bases, the J end by 4 bases, with 14 bases between. The germline V gene has CDR1 SGHAT and CDR2 FQNNGV. There are 14 residues in the CDR3. CDR3 DNA sequence: TGTGCCAGCAGCCCCGACGGGGGTTCCTATGGCTACACCTTC. The encoded protein is CASSPDGGSYGYTF. The whole variable domain, filled in from reference TRBV11-2 and TRBJ1-2, reads EAGVAQSPRYKIIEKRQSVAFWCNPISGHATLYWYQQILGQGPKLLIQFQNNGVVDDSQLPKDRFSAERLKGVDSTLKIQPAKLEDSAVYLCASSPDGGSYGYTFGSGTRLTVV.

This chain joins TRBV29-1 and TRBJ2-2; possibly TRBD1 for D (6 bases). CDR1 and CDR2 from the germline V gene are SQVTM and ANQGSEA. Trimming removed 0 bases from V and 4 bases from J, with 21 bases in between. The CDR3 extends over 18 amino acids. The CDR3, as DNA: TGCAGCGTTGAAGATCCAAGGACAGAATCTACCGTCACCGGGGAGCTGTTTTTT. Its translation is CSVEDPRTESTVTGELFF.

For the CDR3, the DNA is TGTGCCAGTAGGAACAGCTATGGCTACACCTTC. It specifies CASRNSYGYTF. V is TRBV19 and J is TRBJ1-2; D gene unclear. Germline assignment: CDR1 LNHDA and CDR2 SQIVND (reference sequence). CDR3 length: 11 amino acids. Trimming took 6 bases from V and 4 from J, leaving 6 bases between them.

This clone turned up a few times. This chain joins TRBV30 and TRBJ2-2, with unresolved D. CDR3 size: 14 residues. Germline V gene sequence: CDR1 GTSNPN, CDR2 SVGIG (reference sequence). DNA for the CDR3: TGTGCAACAAACCAAAGGGTGAATGACGGGGAGCTGTTTTTT. This codes for CATNQRVNDGELFF.

The CDR3 spells CASSPDGVANQPQHF. CDR3 DNA: TGTGCCAGCAGCCCCGATGGAGTGGCGAATCAGCCCCAGCATTTT. The gene calls are TRBV5-4 and TRBJ1-5; D remains unclear. V gave up 4 bases and J gave up 4 bases, with 15 bases separating them. This CDR3 is built from 15 residues. The germline V gene encodes CDR1 SGHNT and CDR2 YYREEE (reference sequence).

The sample holds one count of this clone. The J gene is TRBJ2-2, the V gene TRBV2, with 11 bases matching TRBD2. The germline V gene has CDR1 SNHLY and CDR2 FYNNEI. The J segment lost 0 bases and the V segment lost 6 bases, leaving 6 bases of the junction unmatched. This CDR3 is 17 amino acids long. The CDR3 region is CASRPMTSGTNTGELFF. The CDR3 region has the DNA TGTGCCAGCAGGCCTATGACTAGCGGGACGAACACCGGGGAGCTGTTTTTT.

This sequence joins TRBV10-3 and TRBJ2-3; D gene ambiguous. The ends were cut back, 6 bases at V and 4 bases at J, with 11 bases in the middle. Germline CDR1 ENHRY, CDR2 SYGVKD. This CDR3 is 13 amino acids long. CDR3 loop: CAIRIGDPDTQYF. For the CDR3, the DNA is TGTGCCATCAGAATTGGGGATCCAGATACGCAGTATTTT.

V and J are TRBV9 and TRBJ1-3; no firm D call. The CDR3 length is 16 residues. Trimming pared 0 bases from V and 0 bases from J, leaving 10 bases between. The germline V gene encodes CDR1 SGDLS and CDR2 YYNGEE. In nucleotides, the CDR3 is TGTGCCAGCAGCGTAGAGGCCCAGCCCTCTGGAAACACCATATATTTT. Encoded protein: CASSVEAQPSGNTIYF. Drawing the rest from reference TRBV9 and TRBJ1-3, the complete variable domain is DSGVTQTPKHLITATGQRVTLRCSPRSGDLSVYWYQQSLDQGLQFLIQYYNGEERAKGNILERFSAQQFPDLHSELNLSSLELGDSALYFCASSVEAQPSGNTIYFGEGSWLTVV.

V and J are TRBV6-6 and TRBJ1-3, with unresolved D. The CDR3 runs to 14 residues. Trimming removed 5 bases at V and 4 bases at J, with 12 bases between. The germline gives CDR1 MNHNY, CDR2 SVGAGI (reference sequence). Written as DNA, the CDR3 is TGTGCCAGCAGTGAGACCCAGTCCGGAAACACCATATATTTT. Amino acids: CASSETQSGNTIYF.

This rearrangement joins TRBV29-1 to TRBJ2-5, with D perhaps being TRBD1 or TRBD2 (5 bases each). This CDR3 has 13 residues. Germline lookup yields CDR1 SQVTM and CDR2 ANQGSEA. V was cut by 3 bases and J by 5 bases, with 13 bases left in between. The CDR3, as DNA: TGCAGCGTTGAGAACAATTGGGGGGAGACCCAGTACTTC. Residues: CSVENNWGETQYF.

The rearrangement links TRBV6-1 to TRBJ2-3; D is unresolved. Germline V gives CDR1 MNHNS, CDR2 SASEGT. V was cut by 2 bases and J by 0 bases, with 12 bases left in between. The CDR3 is made up of 16 amino acids. The CDR3: CASSERPESSTDTQYF. CDR3 nucleotide sequence: TGTGCCAGCAGTGAAAGGCCAGAGTCTAGCACAGATACGCAGTATTTT.

This sequence joins TRBV11-2 and TRBJ2-5, with 12 bases lining up with TRBD2. The junction had 12 bases not matched to a gene; V was cut back by 0 bases and J by 4 bases. CDR3 length equals 19 residues. The V gene's germline CDR1 is SGHAT and CDR2 FQNNGV. This CDR3 reads CASSLEGLAGGPYRETQYF. CDR3 coding DNA: TGTGCCAGCAGCTTAGAAGGCCTAGCGGGAGGGCCGTATAGAGAGACCCAGTACTTC.

This chain uses TRBV6-1 with TRBJ2-5; D gene uncertain. V lost 4 bases and J 5 bases, leaving 8 bases between the germline ends. This CDR3 region has 12 residues. Per the germline V gene, CDR1 is MNHNS and CDR2 is SASEGT. CDR3 DNA: TGTGCCAGCAGTGTCACGGACGAGACCCAGTACTTC. Its protein product is CASSVTDETQYF.

This clone was observed a handful of times. The V call is TRBV28, the J call TRBJ1-5; weak D call: TRBD1 (6 bases). The CDR3 runs 15 residues. In germline, CDR1 is MDHEN, CDR2 SYDVKM. The V end was cut by 4 bases, the J end by 0 bases, with 10 bases between. The CDR3 reads CASSSQGNSNQPQHF. The CDR3 nucleotides read TGTGCCAGCAGTTCTCAGGGGAATAGCAATCAGCCCCAGCATTTT.

The chain carries TRBV7-9 and TRBJ2-3; TRBD1 is a possible D gene (6 bases). Trimming shortened V by 5 bases and J by 0 bases, and 15 bases separated the two germline ends. The CDR3 runs 16 residues. In germline, CDR1 is SEHNR, CDR2 FQNEAQ (reference sequence). The CDR3 coding sequence is TGTGCCAGCAGCCCCAGGGGCGTTAGTAGCACAGATACGCAGTATTTT. This translates into CASSPRGVSSTDTQYF.

This rearrangement joins TRBV19 to TRBJ2-6; 7 bases align to TRBD1. Per germline, CDR1 LNHDA and CDR2 SQIVND (reference sequence). V shed 10 bases, J shed 0 bases, and the junction held 9 bases outside the gene matches. The CDR3 is 16 residues long. The chain's CDR3 is CATRQGRVSGANVLTF. The CDR3 coding sequence is TGTGCCACCAGACAGGGCAGAGTCTCTGGGGCCAACGTCCTGACTTTC.

This sequence joins TRBV28 and TRBJ2-7, with TRBD1 matching 9 bases. The V gene's germline CDR1 is MDHEN and CDR2 SYDVKM. With V trimmed by 6 bases and J by 6 bases, 9 bases remained unmatched. The CDR3 consists of 14 residues. CDR3 loop: CASSRDRVIIEQYF. CDR3 DNA sequence: TGTGCCAGCAGCCGGGACAGGGTGATCATCGAGCAGTACTTC.

The V and J genes are TRBV7-8 and TRBJ1-1; D gene uncertain. CDR1 and CDR2 (germline): SGHVS, FQNEAQ. The CDR3 has 13 amino acids. The V gene lost 2 bases and the J gene lost 1 base, with 5 bases spanning the gap. The CDR3 DNA is TGTGCCAGCAGCTTAAGCCAGAACACTGAAGCTTTCTTT. This translates into CASSLSQNTEAFF.

The rearrangement uses TRBV6-6 and TRBJ1-4, with TRBD1 identical over 7 bases. The length of the CDR3 is 14 residues. Per germline, CDR1 MNHNY and CDR2 SVGAGI (reference sequence). V was clipped by 4 bases and J by 8 bases; unmatched bases: 7. DNA of the CDR3: TGTGCCAGCAGTTCAGGGGGTGGAGGAGAAAAACTGTTTTTT. Its translation: CASSSGGGGEKLFF.

This chain links TRBV27 with TRBJ1-1, with 9 bases identical to TRBD1. The CDR3 loop spans 17 amino acids. V gave up 4 bases and J gave up 4 bases; unmatched junction bases: 13. CDR1 and CDR2 from the germline V gene are MNHEY and SMNVEV (reference sequence). The CDR3 loop reads CASSSQTGGRFGTEAFF. The CDR3 nucleotides read TGTGCCAGCAGTTCTCAAACAGGGGGCCGCTTTGGCACTGAAGCTTTCTTT.

A note on this clone: The junction does not match germline at one end; this may be a read error. Other DNA sequences from this sample encode an identical CDR3 as well. The V gene is TRBV6-5, the J gene TRBJ2-5; D not resolved. This CDR3 contains 13 residues. Germline CDR1 is MNHEY and CDR2 is SVGAGI. As DNA, the CDR3 is TGCGCCAGCAGTCGGGCGGAAGGAGAGACCCAGTACTTC. It specifies CASSRAEGETQYF.

This rearrangement joins TRBV5-4 to TRBJ2-4; 12 bases match TRBD2. V shed 3 bases, J shed 4 bases, and the junction held 5 bases outside the gene matches. The CDR3 is made up of 16 amino acids. Germline assignment: CDR1 SGHNT and CDR2 YYREEE (reference sequence). CDR3 in amino acids: CASSSNLAGGKNIQYF. The CDR3 region has the DNA TGTGCCAGCAGCTCAAATCTAGCGGGAGGGAAAAACATTCAGTACTTC.

About this clone itself: The identical CDR3 is also encoded by other nucleotide sequences in the sample. This chain joins TRBV18 and TRBJ1-3; 8 bases are a match to TRBD1. CDR3 length: 15 residues. The germline gives CDR1 KGHSH, CDR2 LQKENI. V gave up 3 bases and J gave up 0 bases; unmatched junction bases: 1. The DNA for the CDR3 is TGTGCCAGCTCACCCGGACAGGGCTCTGGAAACACCATATATTTT. Protein: CASSPGQGSGNTIYF.

This clone was counted only a few times. The chain has TRBV10-1 and TRBJ1-1, with D hard to call. The germline V gene has CDR1 WNHNN and CDR2 SYGVQD (reference sequence). V lost 5 bases and J 1 base, leaving 8 bases between the germline ends. CDR3 size: 13 residues. The chain's CDR3 is CASSQQWNTEAFF. The CDR3 DNA reads TGCGCCAGCAGTCAACAGTGGAACACTGAAGCTTTCTTT.